The 10 T cell receptor beta chains in this list originate from one sample, sequenced in a study of OX40 agonist ivuxolimab in advanced cancers. Library creation used the immunoSEQ multiplex PCR assay. This immuneACCESS table, as held by TCRdb, lists in-frame sequences with V and J called but not all clones. Of the missing ones, under half trace to an unresolved V gene in checked studies; the others have no known cause. This sample comprises around 68,000 clones, approximately 86% of them detected only once. Approximately 2.1% of the sample rests with the top ten. Sequencing used CD4+ or CD8+ T cells sorted from blood, obtained in a trial of the OX40 agonist ivuxolimab. The receptor set was obtained from an adult with an advanced solid tumor such as melanoma, head and neck, liver or kidney cancer.

The rearrangement joins TRBV7-9 to TRBJ2-7; 8 bases are shared with TRBD2. CDR3 length: 16 amino acids. The germline CDR1 and CDR2 sequences are SEHNR and FQNEAQ (reference sequence). J was trimmed by 1 base and V by 6 bases; bases with no gene match: 11. The CDR3 loop reads CASSSSGTRDSYEQYF. The CDR3 DNA reads TGTGCCAGCAGTTCTTCTGGGACTAGGGATTCCTACGAGCAGTACTTC.

The chain employs TRBV7-8 and TRBJ2-1; unclear D gene. V was trimmed by 2 bases and J by 5 bases, leaving 13 bases between them. CDR1 SGHVS and CDR2 FQNEAQ come from the germline V gene. The CDR3 loop spans 15 amino acids. CDR3 residues: CASSLSRNGDNEQFF. Written as DNA, the CDR3 is TGTGCCAGCAGCTTATCTAGGAATGGGGACAATGAGCAGTTCTTC.

The chain uses TRBV19 and TRBJ2-3; TRBD2 aligns across 15 bases. Germline lookup yields CDR1 LNHDA and CDR2 SQIVND (reference sequence). The CDR3 is made up of 20 amino acids. V trimming: 4 bases; J trimming: 3 bases; junction bases outside the gene matches: 14. In nucleotides, the CDR3 is TGTGCCAGTAGTAAGTTGGTCCAGGGGGGACTAGCGGGAGGAACAGATACGCAGTATTTT. As protein: CASSKLVQGGLAGGTDTQYF.

CDR3 region: CASSPTSGTYEQYF. CDR3 DNA: TGTGCCAGCTCACCGACTAGCGGAACCTACGAGCAGTACTTC. The rearrangement uses TRBV18 and TRBJ2-5, with 9 positions matching TRBD2. The end of the DNA is better explained by TRBJ2-7, so the J call may be wrong. Germline loops: CDR1 KGHSH, CDR2 LQKENI. The length of the CDR3 is 14 residues.

This chain uses TRBV20-1 with TRBJ2-7; D unresolved. The CDR3 length is 10 residues. Germline assignment: CDR1 DFQATT and CDR2 SNEGSKA (reference sequence). Trimming pared 5 bases from V and 3 bases from J, leaving 5 bases between. CDR3 DNA sequence: TGCAGTGCTCAAATCTACGAGCAGTACTTC. Translating it yields CSAQIYEQYF.

The chain recombines TRBV19 with TRBJ1-5; 7 bases are shared with TRBD1. V lost 4 bases, J lost 3 bases, and 3 bases stayed unmatched. This CDR3 has 14 residues. Germline V gene data show CDR1 as LNHDA and CDR2 as SQIVND (reference sequence). This CDR3 reads CASSNRGYNQPQHF. Written as DNA, the CDR3 is TGTGCCAGTAGTAACAGGGGTTACAATCAGCCCCAGCATTTT.

This clone showed up just once. The V and J genes are TRBV4-1 and TRBJ2-1, with D possibly being TRBD1 (5 bases). The CDR3 has 14 amino acids. Germline-derived CDR1 and CDR2 are MGHRA and YSYEKL. V dropped 6 bases and J dropped 8 bases, with 17 bases sitting between them. The CDR3 protein is CASRPTQAAHEQFF. The CDR3 nucleotides read TGCGCCAGCAGACCCACACAGGCAGCGCATGAGCAGTTCTTC.

CDR3 amino acids: CASSLGLAGGSYNEQFF. CDR3 nucleotides: TGTGCCAGCAGCCTTGGACTAGCGGGAGGCTCCTACAATGAGCAGTTCTTC. The V and J genes are TRBV9 and TRBJ2-1, with 14 bases lining up with TRBD2. The CDR3 consists of 17 residues. V lost 4 bases and J lost 0; bases outside the gene matches: 3. The V gene's germline CDR1 is SGDLS and CDR2 YYNGEE.

V and J are TRBV5-5 and TRBJ1-1, with 7 bases fitting TRBD1. J lost 8 bases, V lost 5 bases, and 3 bases had no gene match. CDR3 size: 11 residues. Germline assignment: CDR1 SGHKS and CDR2 YYEKEE (reference sequence). The CDR3 region is CASSPGGEAFF. The DNA of the CDR3 is TGTGCCAGCAGTCCAGGGGGAGAAGCTTTCTTT.

The V gene is TRBV2, the J gene TRBJ1-1; D is possibly TRBD1 (6 bases). The length of the CDR3 is 14 residues. V was pared by 7 bases and J by 10 bases, with 22 bases between. Germline loops: CDR1 SNHLY, CDR2 FYNNEI. The CDR3 sequence: CASIDRTGRGVAFF. The CDR3 DNA sequence: TGTGCCAGCATAGACCGAACAGGGCGAGGTGTAGCTTTCTTT.